The source of this T cell receptor (beta chain) is a study of vaccination and CD4 T cells after COVID-19. Study overall: Cells received overlapping spike peptides from SARS-CoV-2, HCoV-NL63, HCoV-OC43 and HCoV-229E as stimulation.

V dropped 2 bases and J dropped 6 bases, with 5 bases sitting between them. The CDR3 consists of 13 residues. Germline V gene sequence: CDR1 SGHTA, CDR2 FQGNSA. With regard to this clonotype: Its antigen is unknown.

Cultured CD4+ T-cell DNA underwent Oncomine TCR Beta short-read sequencing. TCRdb recomputed calls from the PCR reads with MiXCR, one row per CDR3 protein. The sample records some 11,000 distinct CDR3 sequences, roughly four fifths being singletons. The treatment: roughly nine-day PBMC culture with coronavirus spike peptide pools or control peptides (ViraFEST assay). Cultures used around 2.2 million PBMCs per well, 9 to 10 IU/ml IL-2 and about 9.9 ug/ml peptides. The chain carries TRBV7-2 and TRBJ1-6; D gene unclear. The TCR sequence derives from a human donor who had recovered from COVID-19. The sample taken for sequencing was CD4+ T cells from blood, cultured in vitro. The CDR3 spells CASSLTVNSPLHF. The DNA of the CDR3 is TGTGCCAGCAGCTTAACAGTTAATTCACCCCTCCACTTT.